The clone carrying this T cell receptor (beta chain) was recorded at least ten times. What it recognizes is unknown. RNA transcripts yielded amplified TCR beta CDR3 regions. Second-round multiplex PCR came after a first-round RT-PCR that employed HTBI primers. TCRdb analysed the multiplex PCR reads with MiXCR anew, one entry per CDR3 protein. The sample holds 170,000 or so distinct CDR3 sequences, approximately 38% seen once. The data are from a study of Graves' ophthalmopathy and Graves' hyperthyroidism. General study results and limits: The majority of expanded thyroid clonotypes above 0.001 frequency also occurred in blood. With a specificity of roughly 72% and a sensitivity of more than 65%, the model predicted ophthalmopathy progression.

Germline CDR1 reads LNHDA; CDR2 reads SQIVND (reference sequence). The CDR3 covers 13 residues. V lost 8 bases to trimming and J lost 0 bases, with 10 bases between them. The sequence was collected from a woman aged 40 to 50 with Graves' ophthalmopathy. This rearrangement joins TRBV19 to TRBJ1-1; D is ambiguous. Material: peripheral blood. In DNA, the CDR3 is TGTGCCAGTGGCTCGGACTTGAACACTGAAGCTTTCTTT. Translating it yields CASGSDLNTEAFF.